Below, one TCR beta chain is given with its context. This sample is drawn from a study of technical replicates of blood from a handful of donors. Only in-frame clones appear in the TCRdb table, and some are missing; sequencing was by immunoSEQ multiplex PCR. In the table there are tens of thousands of clones, roughly 95% of which are singletons. The CDR3 loop spans 14 amino acids. V lost 0 bases to trimming and J lost 4 bases, with 12 bases between them. From germline, CDR1 is SQVTM and CDR2 ANQGSEA. The material sequenced was T cells isolated from PBMCs. The source is a human donor in good health. The chain is built from TRBV29-1 and TRBJ1-2, with D perhaps TRBD1 (6 bases). CDR3 region: CSVEDLGRGYGYTF. DNA for the CDR3: TGCAGCGTTGAAGATCTTGGCAGGGGCTATGGCTACACCTTC.